This is a list of T cell receptor beta chains from one sample in a study of cytomegalovirus exposure and HLA in healthy donors. Here immunoSEQ multiplex PCR was the method, and the copy in TCRdb shows in-frame clones only, minus some. The profile shows some 180,000 clones, around 80% of them singletons. Sample: PBMCs. The receptors come from a girl aged 2 to 9 in good health and CMV-seropositive. The CDR3 runs from the conserved cysteine through the conserved F or W. D genes are given only for firm matches. Clone size is not always given. Where it is, it says once, few, many or a class for expanded clones.

TRBJ1-1 TRBV5-4 NA NA CAYAREGGNTEAFF TGTGCCTACGCACGGGAGGGGGGAAACACTGAAGCTTTCTTT
TRBJ1-1 TRBV28 NA NA CASRPPGGDRTEAFF TGTGCCAGCAGACCCCCGGGGGGAGATCGTACTGAAGCTTTCTTT
TRBJ2-7 TRBV29-1 few TRBD2 CSVVAGGRYEQYF TGCAGCGTAGTAGCGGGAGGCCGCTACGAGCAGTACTTC
TRBJ1-5 TRBV30 NA NA CAWGRDSNQPQHF TGTGCCTGGGGGAGAGATAGCAATCAGCCCCAGCATTTT
TRBJ1-5 TRBV5-5 once NA CASSSYEQVFGEPQHF TGTGCCAGCAGCTCATATGAACAGGTTTTTGGGGAGCCCCAGCATTTT
TRBJ1-3 TRBV6-5 few NA CASRGDFRNTIYF TGTGCCAGCAGGGGGGACTTCCGAAACACCATATATTTT
TRBJ2-1 TRBV7-9 NA TRBD2 CASSLVLAGVPEQFF TGTGCCAGCAGCTTAGTTCTAGCGGGAGTCCCCGAGCAGTTCTTC
TRBJ2-6 TRBV5-1 NA TRBD1 CASTKPGQGGAGANVLTF TGCGCCAGCACCAAACCGGGACAGGGGGGTGCTGGGGCCAACGTCCTGACTTTC
TRBJ1-5 TRBV27 NA NA CASSLNRGQPQHF TGTGCCAGCAGCCTAAATCGGGGTCAGCCCCAGCATTTT
TRBJ1-5 TRBV9 NA TRBD1 CASSAQTGINQPQHF TGTGCCAGCAGCGCGCAGACAGGGATCAATCAGCCCCAGCATTTT
TRBJ1-4 TRBV30 NA NA CAWSRGMDEKLFF TGTGCCTGGAGCCGCGGTATGGATGAAAAACTGTTTTTT
TRBJ2-1 TRBV5-4 NA NA CASSTTDRLSMGQQFF TGTGCCAGCAGCACCACTGACAGGCTTTCAATGGGCCAGCAGTTCTTC
TRBJ1-6 TRBV19 NA TRBD1 CASSTRQGPGTLHF TGTGCCAGTAGTACCCGACAGGGGCCCGGCACCCTCCACTTT
TRBJ2-7 TRBV29-1 NA TRBD2 CSVRPAGSSYEQYF TGCAGCGTTCGTCCAGCGGGGAGCTCCTACGAGCAGTACTTC
TRBJ1-4 TRBV19 NA NA CARLPYGVRISLEKLFF TGTGCCAGATTACCCTACGGGGTTAGGATTTCGTTGGAAAAACTGTTTTTT
TRBJ1-2 TRBV11-3 NA TRBD1 CASSFRAGGNYGYTF TGTGCCAGCAGCTTTCGGGCAGGGGGAAACTATGGCTACACCTTC
TRBJ2-1 TRBV25-1 few NA CASSGGEDNEQFF TGTGCCAGCAGTGGCGGGGAGGACAATGAGCAGTTCTTC
TRBJ1-2 TRBV2 NA NA CASIGSVSAARGYTF TGTGCCAGCATTGGGTCCGTGTCGGCAGCGAGGGGCTACACCTTC
TRBJ2-7 TRBV25-1 NA NA CASSEAGRQNEQYF TGTGCCAGCAGTGAAGCAGGGAGGCAGAACGAGCAGTACTTC
TRBJ2-7 TRBV11-2 NA NA CASSLAAGPYEQYF TGTGCCAGCAGCTTAGCGGCGGGGCCCTACGAGCAGTACTTC
TRBJ2-3 TRBV10-3 NA NA CAISDGTDTQYF TGTGCCATCAGTGACGGCACAGATACGCAGTATTTT
TRBJ1-5 TRBV15 NA TRBD1 CATSSGQVNQPQHF TGTGCCACCAGCAGCGGACAGGTAAATCAGCCCCAGCATTTT
TRBJ2-5 TRBV5-4 NA NA CASSLPGAEETQYF TGTGCCAGCAGCTTGCCGGGAGCGGAAGAGACCCAGTACTTC
TRBJ2-1 TRBV25-1 once NA CASSVSTTLNEQFF TGTGCCAGCAGTGTTTCGACAACCCTCAATGAGCAGTTCTTC
TRBJ1-1 TRBV13 few TRBD1 CASSLRQGNTEAFF TGTGCCAGCAGCCTCAGACAGGGGAACACTGAAGCTTTCTTT
TRBJ1-2 TRBV18 NA TRBD1 CASSPRTGGLYGYTF TGTGCCAGCTCACCACGAACAGGGGGACTTTATGGCTACACCTTC
TRBJ2-7 TRBV6-5 NA TRBD1 CASSRDRGDEQYF TGTGCCAGCAGTCGGGACAGGGGTGACGAGCAGTACTTC
TRBJ1-6 TRBV7-9 few NA CASQSRDSDSPLHF TGTGCCAGCCAATCCAGGGACTCGGATTCACCCCTCCACTTT
TRBJ2-1 TRBV10-1 NA TRBD1 CASSESKGTGTNEQFF TGCGCCAGCAGTGAGTCGAAGGGGACAGGGACCAATGAGCAGTTCTTC
TRBJ1-1 TRBV7-8 once NA CASRREDPNGDTEAFF TGTGCCAGCAGAAGGGAAGACCCTAACGGGGACACTGAAGCTTTCTTT
TRBJ2-2 TRBV12-5 NA NA CASGFLTDYPTGRKEELFF TGTGCTAGTGGTTTCCTAACCGATTACCCGACAGGACGAAAGGAGGAGCTGTTTTTT
TRBJ1-4 TRBV11-3 NA NA CASSQPGLREKLFF TGTGCCAGCAGCCAACCGGGACTCCGGGAAAAACTGTTTTTT
TRBJ2-5 TRBV27 NA NA CASSTAPVRTQYF TGTGCCAGCAGTACCGCCCCGGTGAGGACCCAGTACTTC
TRBJ1-1 TRBV5-4 NA NA CASSLAQQNTEAFF TGTGCCAGCAGCTTGGCACAGCAGAACACTGAAGCTTTCTTT
TRBJ1-6 TRBV5-6 NA NA CASSLRGINSPLHF TGTGCCAGCAGCTTGCGGGGGATTAATTCACCCCTCCACTTT
TRBJ2-7 TRBV9 NA TRBD1 CASSSHRGQGEQYF TGTGCCAGCAGCTCCCACAGGGGGCAAGGCGAGCAGTACTTC
TRBJ2-1 TRBV11-2 once TRBD2 CASGREGGSSYNEQFF TGTGCCAGCGGACGGGAGGGCGGGAGCTCCTACAATGAGCAGTTCTTC
TRBJ1-4 TRBV15 NA TRBD1 CATSRDPLGQGAGEKLFF TGTGCCACCAGCAGAGATCCCCTTGGACAGGGGGCAGGTGAAAAACTGTTTTTT
TRBJ1-3 TRBV28 NA NA CASSLQGIPGNTIYF TGTGCCAGCAGTTTACAGGGGATTCCTGGAAACACCATATATTTT
TRBJ2-4 TRBV14 NA NA CASSPLRGAKNIQYF TGTGCCAGCAGCCCTCTCAGGGGCGCCAAAAACATTCAGTACTTC
TRBJ1-5 TRBV19 NA NA CASSLTPNSNQPQHF TGTGCCAGTAGTCTCACTCCAAATAGCAATCAGCCCCAGCATTTT
TRBJ2-7 TRBV11-2 NA NA CASSALRVVYEQYF TGTGCCAGCAGCGCTCTCAGGGTTGTGTACGAGCAGTACTTC